One and the same sample provided the 5 T cell receptor beta chains below, sequenced in a study of neurological immune-mediated disorders. TCRdb reprocessed the 5' RACE reads with MiXCR, giving one entry per CDR3 protein. The sample lists approximately 65,000 distinct CDR3 sequences, 3.5% to 4.5% occurring once. The source material was PBMCs. The receptors derive from a man aged 50-59 years with multiple sclerosis.

This clonotype was found many times. The chain uses TRBV10-3 and TRBJ2-7; 9 bases are a match to TRBD1. V was clipped by 6 bases and J by 5 bases; unmatched bases: 11. The CDR3 is 15 residues long. CDR1 ENHRY and CDR2 SYGVKD come from the germline V gene. CDR3: CAIRPGQGSLDEQYV. The CDR3 coding sequence is TGTGCCATCAGACCGGGACAGGGAAGTTTGGACGAGCAGTACGTC.

This clonotype was seen repeatedly, ten times or more. This rearrangement joins TRBV5-6 to TRBJ2-1; 11 bases align to TRBD2. Trimming at V came to 0 bases and at J to 10 bases, leaving 3 bases not matched to a gene. This CDR3 region has 14 residues. Looked up from germline, CDR1 is SGHDT and CDR2 is YYEEEE. The DNA of the CDR3 is TGTGCCAGCAGCTTGGTTAGCGGGGGGGGCGAGCAGTTCTTC. It encodes CASSLVSGGGEQFF.

The table lists this clonotype with many counts. The V and J genes are TRBV7-9 and TRBJ2-3; D not certain. Germline-derived CDR1 and CDR2 are SEHNR and FQNEAQ (reference sequence). The CDR3 extends over 13 amino acids. The V end lost 2 bases, the J end lost 2 bases, and 5 bases lay between the germline ends. The CDR3 loop is CASSLRNTDTQYF. The CDR3, as DNA: TGTGCCAGCAGCTTACGGAACACAGATACGCAGTATTTT.

This clonotype was picked up many times. The chain recombines TRBV12-3 or TRBV12-4 with TRBJ1-2; D unresolved. Trimming stripped 3 bases from V and 4 bases from J, with 12 bases between. The CDR3 covers 14 residues. This CDR3 is CASSFPQAGYGYTF. CDR3 sequence (DNA): TGTGCCAGCAGTTTCCCCCAGGCGGGCTATGGCTACACCTTC.

This clonotype was observed many times. This rearrangement joins TRBV12-3 or TRBV12-4 to TRBJ2-1, with D possibly TRBD1 on 5 matching bases. The CDR3 is made up of 14 amino acids. The V gene lost 8 bases and the J gene lost 0 bases, with 11 bases spanning the gap. CDR3 DNA sequence: TGTGCCAGCGGACGACAGAGCTCCTACAATGAGCAGTTCTTC. Translating it yields CASGRQSSYNEQFF.